This T cell receptor (beta chain) was captured in a study of PD-L1 blockade in urothelial cancer. Overall study: Bladder-origin urothelial cancer in males described about 90% of the 29 patients. At 3 weeks after treatment start (second dose) and again at 6 weeks, blood was analyzed. Each blood sample yielded a median of 141,255 T cells.

Time point: pretreatment peripheral blood. Assay: immunoSEQ multiplex PCR; the TCRdb copy retains only in-frame clones and omits some. The table lists about 86,000 clones, 85% to 90% of them singletons. The V gene end was trimmed by 3 bases and the J gene end by 3 bases; junction bases not matched to a gene: 5. CDR3 size: 16 residues. Germline V gene data show CDR1 as SGDLS and CDR2 as YYNGEE. This specimen was PBMCs, taken around atezolizumab (anti-PD-L1) treatment. The chain carries TRBV9 and TRBJ2-2; 10 bases line up with TRBD1. The TCR was taken from a man aged 60 to 69 with urothelial cancer. The CDR3 region has the DNA TGTGCCAGCAGCGACAGACAGGGGGCCCACACCGGGGAGCTGTTTTTT. This gives the protein CASSDRQGAHTGELFF.